Sequencing of this TCR beta chain was carried out in a study of T-cell memory formation after mild COVID-19. Study-level background: Clustering of TCRs was largely donor specific. Overall study findings and caveats: Detection of some responders pre-infection suggested pre-existing cross-reactive memory T cells participated. CD4+ contracting clones were mainly CM and EM; CD8+ ones, EMRA.

With constant-segment primers, 5'RACE yielded cDNA libraries of TCR alpha and TCR beta that carried sample barcodes and UMIs. TCRdb used MiXCR to reprocess the 5' RACE reads, holding one entry per CDR3 protein. Among more than 70,000 distinct CDR3 sequences listed, around 13% were seen once. About this clonotype itself: The antigen remains undetermined.

The sequence was collected from an adult woman who had mild COVID-19 (a few samples of this study predate the infection). Cell type and time point are not known. Source material: PBMCs or a T cell subset sorted from them (not recorded which).

DNA of the CDR3: TGCGCCAGCAGCTCGGGGCGGACTAGCGGGATCTACGAGCAGTACTTC. Translating gives CASSSGRTSGIYEQYF. The V gene is TRBV5-1, the J gene TRBJ2-7; TRBD2 aligns across 12 bases. The CDR3 contains 16 residues. Per germline, CDR1 SGHRS and CDR2 YFSETQ. Trimming at V came to 3 bases and at J to 3 bases, leaving 7 bases not matched to a gene.